This T cell receptor (beta chain) was sequenced for a study of identical twins. In its sample, this clonotype was seen a few times. TCRdb re-called the 5' RACE reads with MiXCR, one entry per CDR3 protein. The table has roughly 280,000 distinct CDR3 sequences, less than 9.5% seen once. V was shortened by 5 bases and J by 4 bases, with 21 bases between the two germline ends. Germline lookup yields CDR1 SEHNR and CDR2 FQNEAQ (reference sequence). This CDR3 spans 17 amino acids. This sample also appeared in a second study, on yellow fever vaccine responses in identical twins.

Sequencing was done on a sample of CD8+ T cells sorted from blood. The source of this sequence is a woman between 18 and 30 years old in good health. The chain joins TRBV7-9 to TRBJ2-1; D uncertain. The CDR3: CASSTTIQKGPYNEQFF. The CDR3 nucleotides read TGTGCCAGCAGCACTACCATCCAGAAAGGGCCTTACAATGAGCAGTTCTTC.